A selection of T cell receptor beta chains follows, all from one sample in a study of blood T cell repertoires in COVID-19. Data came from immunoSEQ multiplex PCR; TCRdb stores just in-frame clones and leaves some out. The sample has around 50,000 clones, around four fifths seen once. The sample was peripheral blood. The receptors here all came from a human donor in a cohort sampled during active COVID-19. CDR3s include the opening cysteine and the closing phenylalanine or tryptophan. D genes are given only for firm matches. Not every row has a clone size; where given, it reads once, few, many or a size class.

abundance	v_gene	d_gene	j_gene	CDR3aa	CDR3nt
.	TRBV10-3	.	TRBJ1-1	CAISEMEFGGLLRNTEAFF	TGTGCCATCAGTGAGATGGAGTTCGGGGGGCTCTTAAGGAATACTGAAGCTTTCTTT
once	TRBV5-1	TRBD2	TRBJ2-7	CASSMTGLASEQYF	TGCGCCAGCAGCATGACGGGACTAGCCTCCGAGCAGTACTTC
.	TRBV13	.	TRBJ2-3	CASSLNPTGRGTDTQYF	TGTGCCAGCAGCCTTAATCCTACAGGGAGGGGGACGGATACGCAGTATTTT
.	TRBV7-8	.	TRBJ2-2	CASRRTSYTGELFF	TGTGCCAGCAGGCGAACTAGTTATACCGGGGAGCTGTTTTTT
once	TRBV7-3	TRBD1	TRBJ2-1	CASSLGYRGLEGSYNEQFF	TGTGCCAGCAGCTTGGGGTACAGGGGGCTTGAGGGTTCCTACAATGAGCAGTTCTTC
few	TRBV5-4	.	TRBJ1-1	CASSLDSYTEAFF	TGTGCCAGCAGCCTGGACAGTTACACTGAAGCTTTCTTT
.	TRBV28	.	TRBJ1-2	CASRGAGQNAGYTF	TGTGCCAGCAGGGGCGCGGGGCAAAATGCGGGCTACACCTTC
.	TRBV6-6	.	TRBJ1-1	CASSLTGNTEAFF	TGTGCCAGCAGCCTAACAGGGAACACTGAAGCTTTCTTT
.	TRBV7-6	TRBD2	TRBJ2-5	CASSLWFAGEETQYF	TGTGCCAGCAGCCTATGGTTCGCGGGGGAAGAGACCCAGTACTTC
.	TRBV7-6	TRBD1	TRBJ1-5	CASSLATGSNQPQHF	TGTGCCAGCAGCTTAGCGACAGGGAGCAATCAGCCCCAGCATTTT
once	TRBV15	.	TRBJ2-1	CATSRSPKQGDEQFF	TGTGCCACCAGCAGATCACCAAAGCAGGGTGATGAGCAGTTCTTC
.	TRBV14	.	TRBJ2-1	CASSQDGGLKRPNSYNEQFF	TGTGCCAGCAGCCAAGATGGTGGACTGAAAAGGCCCAACTCCTACAATGAGCAGTTCTTC
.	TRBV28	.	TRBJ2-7	CASSLPGRSYEQYF	TGTGCCAGCAGTTTACCGGGTCGGAGTTACGAGCAGTACTTC
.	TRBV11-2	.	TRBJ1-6	CASSPINRVSNSPLHF	TGTGCCAGCAGCCCTATAAACAGGGTTTCTAATTCACCCCTCCACTTT